This entry lists 17 T cell receptor beta chains sequenced from one sample in a study of shared clonotypes between healthy human individuals. Cells designated naive CD8 were CD45RO-negative and were positively selected for CCR7, with terminally differentiated effector memory CD45RA+ cells excluded. The table came from immunoSEQ multiplex PCR; TCRdb's copy has only in-frame clones and leaves some out. The repertoire consists of roughly 2.1 million clones, with just over 90% occurring once and the leading ten covering about 1.5%. Sequenced input: naive CD8+ T cells from PBMCs. The receptors shown here come from a man between 18 and 35 years old in good health. Some clones in this sample may be carry-over from other donors' samples.

This rearrangement joins TRBV14 to TRBJ2-1; 8 bases agree with TRBD2. V was clipped by 3 bases and J by 5 bases; unmatched bases: 6. Looked up from germline, CDR1 is SGHDN and CDR2 is FVKESK. The CDR3 loop spans 15 amino acids. Written as DNA, the CDR3 is TGTGCCAGCAGCCAGGGGATTAGCGGGGACAATGAGCAGTTCTTC. Its translation: CASSQGISGDNEQFF.

The rearrangement links TRBV2 to TRBJ2-1; D is unresolved. Deletions cut 4 bases from V and 10 bases from J, with 5 bases between. Germline V gene lookup returns CDR1 SNHLY and CDR2 FYNNEI. CDR3 length: 10 residues. The CDR3 nucleotides read TGTGCCAGCAGTGCCGGGGAGCAGTTCTTC. Translating it yields CASSAGEQFF.

The V and J genes are TRBV11-2 and TRBJ1-2; 7 bases are a match to TRBD1. Germline trimming cut 1 base from V and 0 bases from J; bases unmatched to any gene: 5. Germline CDR1 and CDR2: SGHAT and FQNNGV. This CDR3 region has 16 residues. CDR3 sequence reads: CASSLGEGAANYGYTF. The CDR3 DNA follows: TGTGCCAGCAGCTTAGGGGAGGGGGCTGCTAACTATGGCTACACCTTC. The full variable domain, rest sourced from reference TRBV11-2 and TRBJ1-2, is EAGVAQSPRYKIIEKRQSVAFWCNPISGHATLYWYQQILGQGPKLLIQFQNNGVVDDSQLPKDRFSAERLKGVDSTLKIQPAKLEDSAVYLCASSLGEGAANYGYTFGSGTRLTVV.

The J gene is TRBJ2-1, the V gene TRBV27, with D tentatively TRBD2 (6 bases). Trimming took 7 bases from V and 3 from J, leaving 13 bases between them. Germline CDR1 is MNHEY and CDR2 is SMNVEV (reference sequence). The CDR3 extends over 14 amino acids. The CDR3 spells CASKTTGDYNEQFF. CDR3 in DNA: TGTGCCAGCAAAACTACGGGAGACTACAATGAGCAGTTCTTC.

The rearrangement uses TRBV7-9 and TRBJ2-1; D gene uncertain. Trimming took 5 bases from V and 11 from J, leaving 16 bases between them. CDR3 length: 13 amino acids. Germline V gene data show CDR1 as SEHNR and CDR2 as FQNEAQ (reference sequence). In DNA, the CDR3 is TGTGCCAGCAGCCCTCTCCTCGGATCGCAGCAGTTCTTC. Protein sequence: CASSPLLGSQQFF. Complete variable domain (other parts from reference TRBV7-9 and TRBJ2-1): DTGVSQNPRHKITKRGQNVTFRCDPISEHNRLYWYRQTLGQGPEFLTYFQNEAQLEKSRLLSDRFSAERPKGSFSTLEIQRTEQGDSAMYLCASSPLLGSQQFFGPGTRLTVL.

The chain uses TRBV2 and TRBJ1-1; no clear D gene. V was shortened by 3 bases and J by 3 bases, with 17 bases between the two germline ends. The CDR3 is 16 residues long. Germline-derived CDR1 and CDR2 are SNHLY and FYNNEI. The CDR3 protein is CASSERAFTMDTEAFF. CDR3 in DNA: TGTGCCAGCAGTGAGAGGGCTTTTACAATGGACACTGAAGCTTTCTTT.

This clone was observed a single time. The chain couples TRBV10-3 to TRBJ2-1; 7 bases map to TRBD2. V lost 0 bases to trimming and J lost 2 bases; unmatched junction nucleotides: 4. The V gene's germline CDR1 is ENHRY and CDR2 SYGVKD. The CDR3 is 16 residues long. CDR3 in amino acids: CAISESAGATYNEQFF. The CDR3 DNA is TGTGCCATCAGTGAGTCTGCGGGAGCGACCTACAATGAGCAGTTCTTC.

Comment on this clone: The sample has other DNA sequences that encode this CDR3 too. V usage is TRBV9 and J usage is TRBJ2-1, with TRBD1 matching 7 bases. V gave up 0 bases and J gave up 7 bases; unmatched junction bases: 4. The germline CDR1 and CDR2 sequences are SGDLS and YYNGEE. The CDR3 is 14 residues long. In DNA, the CDR3 is TGTGCCAGCAGCGTAGAGGGGGCGGGTAATGAGCAGTTCTTC. Its translation is CASSVEGAGNEQFF.

This sequence joins TRBV28 and TRBJ2-7, with TRBD2 identical over 10 bases. The CDR3 totals 18 residues. The germline V gene has CDR1 MDHEN and CDR2 SYDVKM. The trim removed 4 bases at V and 5 bases at J, leaving 17 bases unmatched. DNA of the CDR3: TGTGCCAGCAGTTCATCCATCCTCCCGGCTAGCGGGAGAGACGAGCAGTACTTC. Amino acid sequence: CASSSSILPASGRDEQYF.

V gene TRBV19 combines with J gene TRBJ2-1, with TRBD2 matching over 10 bases. Germline CDR1 reads LNHDA; CDR2 reads SQIVND (reference sequence). The CDR3 has 13 amino acids. Trimming cost V 4 bases and J 10 bases; bases outside gene matches: 4. DNA of the CDR3: TGTGCCAGTAGTACTAGCGGGAGCGGGGAGCAGTTCTTC. This codes for CASSTSGSGEQFF. Combining the CDR3 with reference TRBV19 and TRBJ2-1 gives the whole variable domain DGGITQSPKYLFRKEGQNVTLSCEQNLNHDAMYWYRQDPGQGLRLIYYSQIVNDFQKGDIAEGYSVSREKKESFPLTVTSAQKNPTAFYLCASSTSGSGEQFFGPGTRLTVL.

The chain links TRBV29-1 to TRBJ2-1, with a tentative D call TRBD1 (5 bases). Trimming left V 4 bases short and J 0 bases short, with 13 bases between. CDR1 is SQVTM and CDR2 is ANQGSEA in the germline V gene. This CDR3 is built from 15 residues. The CDR3 DNA is TGCAGCGTTGTTTGGGGCACCAGCTCCTACAATGAGCAGTTCTTC. Amino acids: CSVVWGTSSYNEQFF.

The V call is TRBV7-2, the J call TRBJ2-7; 9 bases align to TRBD2. V dropped 2 bases and J dropped 5; count of bases not matched to a gene: 7. This CDR3 is 15 amino acids long. The V gene's germline CDR1 is SGHTA and CDR2 FQGNSA. The chain's CDR3 is CASSLIAGVSNEQYF. The CDR3 nucleotides read TGTGCCAGCAGCTTAATAGCGGGAGTTTCCAACGAGCAGTACTTC.

This chain links TRBV7-9 with TRBJ1-3; TRBD1 is a possible D gene (5 bases). Trimming cost V 2 bases and J 0 bases, with 11 bases left between them. The CDR3 has 16 amino acids. Germline CDR1 and CDR2: SEHNR and FQNEAQ (reference sequence). The CDR3 DNA follows: TGTGCCAGCAGCTTATTCGGGGGGTCCTCTGGAAACACCATATATTTT. It is translated as CASSLFGGSSGNTIYF.

The J gene is TRBJ2-7, the V gene TRBV27; 11 bases line up with TRBD2. Germline CDR1 reads MNHEY; CDR2 reads SMNVEV (reference sequence). J lost 2 bases, V lost 4 bases, and 7 bases had no gene match. The CDR3 length is 16 residues. The CDR3 DNA reads as TGTGCCAGCAGTTCTACACTAGCGGGAGATCCCTACGAGCAGTACTTC. It is translated as CASSSTLAGDPYEQYF.

This clone was recorded only once. The V call is TRBV5-1, the J call TRBJ2-7, with TRBD1 identical over 7 bases. This CDR3 has 16 amino acids. The V gene's germline CDR1 is SGHRS and CDR2 YFSETQ. V trimming: 0 bases; J trimming: 2 bases; junction bases outside the gene matches: 8. CDR3 residues: CASSLALRDRTYEQYF. The DNA of the CDR3 is TGCGCCAGCAGCTTGGCCCTCCGGGACAGAACCTACGAGCAGTACTTC.

The chain links TRBV10-2 to TRBJ2-7; D ambiguous. V was shortened by 3 bases and J by 1 base, with 4 bases between the two germline ends. CDR1 is WSHSY, CDR2 SAAADI, per germline. The CDR3 extends over 12 amino acids. For the CDR3, the DNA is TGCGCCAGCAGTGACGATTCCTACGAGCAGTACTTC. This encodes CASSDDSYEQYF.

The chain uses TRBV5-8 and TRBJ2-7; D perhaps matches TRBD1 (6 bases). Germline loops: CDR1 SGHTS, CDR2 YDEGEE. V was trimmed by 4 bases and J by 3 bases, leaving 11 bases between them. The CDR3 extends over 13 amino acids. The CDR3 nucleotides read TGTGCCAGCAGCCCGGGACACTACTACGAGCAGTACTTC. This encodes CASSPGHYYEQYF.